The present entry profiles one T cell receptor beta chain with its context. This clone was picked up many times. What this receptor recognizes is not known. The sample holds no much larger clone one base away, and base qualities are not on file. These data are taken from a study of beta chain features in type 1 diabetes (dated by TCRdb to between 2018 and 2020). Some background on the complete study: Patients and healthy donors did not differ in mean age, gender distribution, total cell number or subset yield. Across all samples, fewer than 110,000,000 sorted cells were examined, and cell number per subset correlated strongly with RNA yield. The study compared the TCRB repertoires of sorted circulating CD4+ T cell subsets in recently diagnosed type 1 diabetes patients with those in matched healthy donors. Whereas all 28 donors provided naive and central memory subsets, regulatory and stem cell-like memory subsets were isolated from just 8 patients and roughly 8 healthy donors.

The paper as a whole reports these results and caveats: Fewer insertions and more nucleotide deletions at VDJ recombination sites were observed in patients with type 1 diabetes, implying thymic rearrangement abnormalities. Sequencing cDNA rather than genomic DNA could over-represent highly expressing activated cells, although activation and CD3 levels did not differ between groups. Because the HLA sub-analyses included only small numbers of individuals, any influence of HLA type on TCRB rearrangement was left unresolved. In all four CD4+ subsets, TCRB CDR3 length was moderately but significantly shorter in type 1 diabetes patients. Shorter templates might be favored by PCR, yet because patient and control samples were amplified and corrected together, any such skew would affect both groups equally. Naive, central memory and regulatory TCRB repertoires appeared to be more similar among patients than among healthy donors.

V is shortened by 5 bases, J by 8 bases, and the region joining them spans 13 bases. As encoded in the germline V gene, CDR1 is ENHRY while CDR2 is SYGVKD. Taken from cysteine to phenylalanine, the CDR3 has 13 residues. Only CDR3 DNA remains: 39 bases, in frame from the first base. Each donor gave one peripheral blood draw, averaging roughly 120 mL, which was collected into heparinised tubes. Naive, central memory, regulatory and stem cell-like memory CD4+ T cells were sorted on a BD FACSAria II using a panel including CD45RO, CCR7, CD25, CD127, CD95 and CD27. A purity above 95% was achieved for all sorted populations. Right away, PBMCs were isolated by Lymphoprep density gradient centrifugation and were stained directly, with no culture step. To minimize batch effects, samples were stained and sorted in pairs, one healthy donor with one patient per experiment. The High Capacity cDNA Reverse Transcription Kit was used to reverse transcribe all of the isolated RNA, meaning that expressed TCRB transcripts were what got sequenced. Deep immunoSEQ sequencing was performed on naive, central memory and regulatory T cell samples, with an average of around 3.4 million total reads per sample. Sorted cells were lysed in RLT buffer and RNA was extracted with DNase-treated RNeasy Micro or Mini kits, depending on cell number. Each cell subset was processed on its own to prevent cross-contamination, while patient and healthy donor samples were processed together. Using the immunoSEQ multiplex PCR, TCRB sequences were amplified from cDNA into 87-bp fragments spanning the CDR3 region. Sequencing of the amplicons was done on the Illumina HiSeq platform. Per the source publication's procedure: PCR bias was computationally corrected using synthetic template baselines, reads within Hamming distance 2 were collapsed, and singletons that could not be merged were discarded. Reads were aligned against IMGT so that V, D and J genes, CDR3 length and insertions or deletions at six rearrangement sites could be assigned. Clonotype counts were normalized to sorted cell number within each subset before computing true diversity and Gini coefficients with the tcR R package. The overlap coefficient, calculated on TCRB nucleotide sequences, was used to quantify repertoire sharing. Out-of-frame TCRB sequences from naive cells were analyzed as a proxy for the pre-selection repertoire. In TCRdb, the immuneACCESS table is reduced to in-frame sequences with V and J assigned. These tables do not hold every clone; where another copy was compared, an unresolved V gene accounts for under half, and the others remain unexplained. The DNA was the basis for D and trimming; V, J and clone size are from that table. This sample gives a few hundred thousand clones in total; around 14% of them show up just once. Roughly 0.036% of the sample belongs to the ten largest clones.

Sequenced sample: naive CD4+ T cells from blood. The sample's cell subset or site label is to be understood as: true naive CD4+ T cells. The chain is assembled from TRBV10-3 and TRBJ2-1, with no D gene named confidently. The clonotype comes from a man aged 25-45 years in good health. The sequenced DNA is TGTGCCATCAGTTTGACCAGTGACGATGAGCAGTTCTTC. It translates as CAISLTSDDEQFF.